The entry below gives a single T cell receptor (beta chain) sequence along with its context. Its antigen remains unidentified. Germline is not matched at one junction end, which may reflect a read error. The data derive from a study of T cells generated in artificial thymic organoids. The CDR3 loop spans 16 amino acids. CDR1 is MRHNA and CDR2 is SNTAGT in the germline V gene. Findings of the study overall: In organoid-derived T cells, V gene usage was not skewed.

Human HSPCs were combined with MS5 stroma expressing human DLL1. Residual T cells were removed by FACS sorting CD34+CD3- progenitor cells before seeding the organoids. Serum-free RB27 medium with FLT3L, IL-7 and ascorbic acid grew organoids. Organoid and thymic CD3+TCRalphabeta+CD8 single positive T cells were FACS sorted before RNA extraction. Reverse primers in the TRAC or TRBC constant regions drove separate semi-nested PCRs for TCRalpha and TCRbeta. MiXCR was run by TCRdb on the 5' RACE reads, yielding one entry per CDR3 protein. The data show under 7,000 distinct CDR3 sequences, 25% seen once. The sequencing input was naive CD8+ T cells grown in artificial thymic organoids from cord blood stem and progenitor cells. The subset is: CD3+TCRalphabeta+CD8SP T cells; for blood, CD45RO-CCR7+ naive CD8+ T cells. This receptor was identified in a human donor who gave cord blood stem cells for thymic organoid culture, a cardiac surgery patient who gave postnatal thymus, or a blood donor (not recorded which). The J gene is TRBJ2-4, the V gene TRBV6-4; TRBD2 is a possible D gene (5 bases). The CDR3 protein is CTSSDSVDGVENIQYF. The CDR3 DNA follows: TGTACCAGCAGTGACTCTGTGGACGGGGTGGAAAACATTCAGTACTTC.